This T cell receptor (beta chain) appears in the sequencing data of a study of CD8+ T cells in alopecia areata. Reverse transcription of extracted RNA yielded cDNA, which provided the sequencing template. TCRdb's copy holds only in-frame clones and misses some; the assay was immunoSEQ multiplex PCR. The data show approximately 300,000 clones, 58% seen once. Treatment of the sample: oral pan-JAK inhibitor, 5-10 mg twice daily. The CDR3 consists of 14 residues. V lost 0 bases, J lost 8 bases, and 12 bases lay in between. Germline V gene sequence: CDR1 LGHNA, CDR2 YSLEER. The receptor's source is a human donor with alopecia areata. V and J are TRBV4-3 and TRBJ2-3, with D possibly matching TRBD2 (6 bases). The sequences come from CD4+ T cells sorted from blood, collected at week 24, from a patient treated with tofacitinib. CDR3 sequence: CASSQDAQGGTQYF. The CDR3, as DNA: TGCGCCAGCAGCCAAGATGCGCAGGGAGGTACGCAGTATTTT.